The present T cell receptor beta chain was sequenced within a study of cytomegalovirus exposure and HLA in healthy donors. The V end lost 4 bases, the J end lost 5 bases, and 11 bases lay between the germline ends. This CDR3 region has 13 residues. In germline, CDR1 is SGHDN, CDR2 FVKESK. All donors participated as healthy donors of bone marrow. The PCR contained 60 Vbeta and 13 Jbeta primers. The method was immunoSEQ multiplex PCR; TCRdb's version includes in-frame clones alone and lacks a portion of them. The data hold about 230,000 clones, with 70% to 85% observed a single time. The TCR comes from a woman in her forties in good health and CMV-seronegative. Sequencing was carried out using PBMCs. The chain recombines TRBV14 with TRBJ1-1; no reliable D call. The CDR3 DNA is TGTGCCAGCAGCCCTGGCGGTCAAACTGAAGCTTTCTTT. Encoded protein: CASSPGGQTEAFF. Using reference TRBV14 and TRBJ1-1 for the parts outside the CDR3, the full variable domain is EAGVTQFPSHSVIEKGQTVTLRCDPISGHDNLYWYRRVMGKEIKFLLHFVKESKQDESGMPNNRFLAERTGGTYSTLKVQPAELEDSGVYFCASSPGGQTEAFFGQGTRLTVV.